Listed below are T cell receptor beta chains from one sample, sequenced in a study of T-cell memory formation after mild COVID-19. Via MiXCR, TCRdb re-called the 5' RACE reads, giving one row per CDR3 protein. The top ten hold 25% to 35% of the sample, which has nearly 110,000 distinct CDR3 sequences, 17% seen once. The sequenced sample consisted of PBMCs or a T cell subset sorted from them (not recorded which). The source is an adult woman who had mild COVID-19 (a few samples of this study predate the infection). Cell type and time point are not known. The CDR3 runs from the conserved cysteine through the conserved F or W. The D gene is left open where the match is weak. A clone size is listed for some rows: how often the clone was seen (once, few, many), or a class if it is expanded.

J gene: TRBJ1-5
clone size: NA
V gene: TRBV2
D gene: TRBD1
CDR3 DNA: TGTGCCAGCAGCCAGGGGGTTCAGCCCCAGCATTTT
CDR3 protein: CASSQGVQPQHF

J gene: TRBJ2-1
clone size: many
V gene: TRBV7-2
D gene: TRBD2
CDR3 DNA: TGTGCCAGCAGCTTAGTTCCGGGGGGATACAATGAGCAGTTCTTC
CDR3 protein: CASSLVPGGYNEQFF

J gene: TRBJ2-7
clone size: few
V gene: TRBV3-1
D gene: TRBD2
CDR3 DNA: TGTGCCAGCAGCCAACAAAGCGGGGGGGGTTCCTACGAGCAGTACTTC
CDR3 protein: CASSQQSGGGSYEQYF

J gene: TRBJ2-5
clone size: few
V gene: TRBV28
D gene: TRBD2
CDR3 DNA: TGTGCCAGCAGTGGACTCAAAGCGGGGGGGCCAGAGACCCAGTACTTC
CDR3 protein: CASSGLKAGGPETQYF

J gene: TRBJ1-2
clone size: NA
V gene: TRBV11-2
D gene: NA
CDR3 DNA: TGTGCCAGCAGCCTAGTAGGGGTTCTGTATGGCTACACCTTC
CDR3 protein: CASSLVGVLYGYTF

J gene: TRBJ2-5
clone size: NA
V gene: TRBV4-1
D gene: NA
CDR3 DNA: TGCGCCAGACCTAACGAGACCCAGTACTTC
CDR3 protein: CARPNETQYF

J gene: TRBJ2-1
clone size: few
V gene: TRBV7-9
D gene: TRBD2
CDR3 DNA: TGTGCCAGCAGCCTCGTCGGGACTAGCGGGACGAGCTCCTACAATGAGCAGTTCTTC
CDR3 protein: CASSLVGTSGTSSYNEQFF

J gene: TRBJ2-7
clone size: NA
V gene: TRBV7-3
D gene: TRBD1
CDR3 DNA: TGTGCCAGCAGCTTAGACAGGGGGATCTACGAGCAGTACTTC
CDR3 protein: CASSLDRGIYEQYF

J gene: TRBJ2-2
clone size: NA
V gene: TRBV5-1
D gene: NA
CDR3 DNA: TGCGCCAGCAGCCCTACGGGGGCCGGGGAGCTGTTTTTT
CDR3 protein: CASSPTGAGELFF

J gene: TRBJ2-7
clone size: NA
V gene: TRBV9
D gene: NA
CDR3 DNA: TGTGCCAGCAGCGTAGGAGGGGGTTCGGCCTACGAGCAGTACTTC
CDR3 protein: CASSVGGGSAYEQYF

J gene: TRBJ2-3
clone size: many
V gene: TRBV5-5
D gene: NA
CDR3 DNA: TGTGCCAGCAGCTTGTACCTACTTGGGGATACGCAGTATTTT
CDR3 protein: CASSLYLLGDTQYF

J gene: TRBJ2-1
clone size: many
V gene: TRBV5-5
D gene: TRBD2
CDR3 DNA: TGTGCCAGCAGCCCGGGGACTAGCGGGGGGCCAAGCTCCTACAATGAGCAGTTCTTC
CDR3 protein: CASSPGTSGGPSSYNEQFF

J gene: TRBJ2-5
clone size: few
V gene: TRBV24-1
D gene: NA
CDR3 DNA: TGTGCCACCAGTGACTCCAGGGGTTGGGAGACCCAGTACTTC
CDR3 protein: CATSDSRGWETQYF

J gene: TRBJ2-7
clone size: many
V gene: TRBV4-1
D gene: TRBD1
CDR3 DNA: TGCGCCAGCAGCCCCCGGGACAGGGGATCCTACGAGCAGTACTTC
CDR3 protein: CASSPRDRGSYEQYF

J gene: TRBJ1-5
clone size: many
V gene: TRBV15
D gene: NA
CDR3 DNA: TGTGCCACCAGCAGAGCCTCGGCGGGAAGAGTAAGCAATCAGCCCCAGCATTTT
CDR3 protein: CATSRASAGRVSNQPQHF

J gene: TRBJ2-7
clone size: NA
V gene: TRBV24-1
D gene: TRBD1
CDR3 DNA: TGTGCCACCAGTGGGACAGGAGCGAGCGAGCAGTACTTC
CDR3 protein: CATSGTGASEQYF

J gene: TRBJ2-4
clone size: NA
V gene: TRBV2
D gene: TRBD1
CDR3 DNA: TGTGCCAGCAGGGAAATTGACAGGGGGACCATTCAGTACTTC
CDR3 protein: CASREIDRGTIQYF

J gene: TRBJ1-1
clone size: few
V gene: TRBV2
D gene: NA
CDR3 DNA: TGTGCCAGCAGGCCACACACGAACACTGAAGCTTTCTTT
CDR3 protein: CASRPHTNTEAFF

J gene: TRBJ2-2
clone size: few
V gene: TRBV12-3/TRBV12-4
D gene: NA
CDR3 DNA: TGTGCCAGCAGTTTAGCCGGGATTGTTTCCGCGAACACCGGGGAGCTGTTTTTT
CDR3 protein: CASSLAGIVSANTGELFF

J gene: TRBJ2-3
clone size: many
V gene: TRBV6-5
D gene: NA
CDR3 DNA: TGTGCCAGCAGTTACTCGGCGTGGCCTAGCGAACCAGATACGCAGTATTTT
CDR3 protein: CASSYSAWPSEPDTQYF

J gene: TRBJ2-2
clone size: NA
V gene: TRBV10-2
D gene: TRBD2
CDR3 DNA: TGCGCCAGCAGTGATGAGGGATTATTAGTAGCGGGAGGGCCCCTAACCGGGGAGCTGTTTTTT
CDR3 protein: CASSDEGLLVAGGPLTGELFF